This T cell receptor beta chain was obtained from a study of blood T cell repertoires in COVID-19. Using immunoSEQ multiplex PCR, the repertoire was profiled, and TCRdb retains in-frame clones only, with some absent. The data hold 200,000 to 250,000 clones, with roughly four fifths observed a single time. There are 13 residues in the CDR3. V was clipped by 3 bases and J by 7 bases, with 10 bases between them. Germline V gene sequence: CDR1 SEHNR, CDR2 FQNEAQ (reference sequence). The chain carries TRBV7-9 and TRBJ1-5, with TRBD1 as a possible D gene (5 bases). Sequenced material: PBMCs or T cells enriched from blood (not recorded which). The TCR was taken from a woman aged 50 to 60 who had been exposed to COVID-19. This chain's CDR3 is CASSFWGGQPQHF. Here the CDR3 DNA reads TGTGCCAGCAGCTTTTGGGGGGGGCAGCCCCAGCATTTT.